Presented here are 30 T cell receptor beta chains from one specimen sequenced in a study of cytomegalovirus exposure and HLA in healthy donors. A multiplex PCR was run with 60 Vbeta primers and 13 Jbeta primers. TCRdb's table, derived via immunoSEQ multiplex PCR, lists solely in-frame clones and lacks some. The sample lists about 140,000 clones, 76% occurring once. Specimen: PBMCs. The receptors originated from a woman aged 40 to 50 in good health and CMV-seronegative.

This clone was seen a handful of times. V and J are TRBV30 and TRBJ1-3; no definite D call. The CDR3 runs 12 residues. Germline CDR1 and CDR2: GTSNPN and SVGIG (reference sequence). Deletions cut 3 bases from V and 5 bases from J, with 8 bases between. The CDR3 here is CAWRFSRNTIYF. DNA for the CDR3: TGTGCCTGGAGATTCAGTAGAAACACCATATATTTT.

In this sample, this clone turned up a few times. The chain employs TRBV1 and TRBJ1-2; TRBD1 was called by the table and not checked on the DNA. TRBV1 constitutes a pseudogene. CDR3 length equals 16 residues. CDR3 in DNA: TGCACCAGCAGCCAGGAACCGTCCGGGACAGGGGGTGGCTACACCTTC. It codes for CTSSQEPSGTGGGYTF.

This clone was observed a single time. V usage is TRBV6-1 and J usage is TRBJ1-5; 10 nucleotides match TRBD1. V was pared by 6 bases and J by 2 bases, with 4 bases of the junction left unmatched. This CDR3 has 15 residues. Germline V gene lookup returns CDR1 MNHNS and CDR2 SASEGT. The DNA for the CDR3 is TGTGCCAGCAGCCGGGACAGGGGTGGCAATCAGCCCCAGCATTTT. It codes for CASSRDRGGNQPQHF.

This chain uses TRBV27 with TRBJ2-1; 8 bases align to TRBD2. Germline trimming cut 4 bases from V and 5 bases from J; bases unmatched to any gene: 13. Germline V lookup: CDR1 MNHEY, CDR2 SMNVEV (reference sequence). The CDR3 spans 17 residues. CDR3 DNA: TGTGCCAGCAGTTCCCCGTTTTTGGCGGGAGGCAACAATGAGCAGTTCTTC. The encoded protein is CASSSPFLAGGNNEQFF.

This chain links TRBV2 with TRBJ2-3; TRBD2 aligns across 11 bases. Germline CDR1 SNHLY, CDR2 FYNNEI. The CDR3 has 15 residues. V dropped 5 bases and J dropped 3; count of bases not matched to a gene: 4. The CDR3 DNA is TGTGCCAGCAGTAGGGGGACTAGCGGTACAGATACGCAGTATTTT. Protein: CASSRGTSGTDTQYF.

J is TRBJ1-2 and V is TRBV19, with 7 bases matching TRBD1. The CDR3 has 12 residues. J lost 7 bases, V lost 11 bases, and 10 bases had no gene match. Germline values: CDR1 LNHDA, CDR2 SQIVND (reference sequence). In DNA, the CDR3 is TGTGCCGGTGGCGACAGGGATTTTGGCTACACCTTC. This translates into CAGGDRDFGYTF.

The genes are TRBV5-4 and TRBJ1-1; 8 positions match TRBD1. The junction had 8 bases not matched to a gene; V was cut back by 4 bases and J by 0 bases. Germline V gene data show CDR1 as SGHNT and CDR2 as YYREEE (reference sequence). CDR3 size: 16 residues. CDR3 in amino acids: CASSLGTGALNTEAFF. The CDR3, as DNA: TGTGCCAGCAGCCTAGGGACAGGAGCCTTGAACACTGAAGCTTTCTTT.

This chain uses TRBV2 with TRBJ1-3; 7 positions agree with TRBD1. This CDR3 spans 15 amino acids. V lost 6 bases to trimming and J lost 0 bases; unmatched junction nucleotides: 5. CDR1 is SNHLY and CDR2 is FYNNEI in the germline V gene. The CDR3 loop is CASRPTGTSGNTIYF. In DNA form, the CDR3 reads TGTGCCAGCAGACCGACAGGGACCTCTGGAAACACCATATATTTT.

In DNA, the CDR3 is TGTGCCAGCAGCAATCGGGGGGTATACGGCTACACCTTC. It translates to CASSNRGVYGYTF. The chain is built from TRBV7-9 and TRBJ1-2; TRBD1 is a possible D gene (5 bases). Germline assignment: CDR1 SEHNR and CDR2 FQNEAQ (reference sequence). This CDR3 contains 13 residues. Trimming left V 5 bases short and J 8 bases short, with 15 bases between.

The chain has TRBV5-1 and TRBJ2-7, with TRBD1 matching over 9 bases. From germline, CDR1 is SGHRS and CDR2 YFSETQ. V shed 4 bases, J shed 3 bases, and the junction held 8 bases outside the gene matches. There are 15 residues in the CDR3. CDR3 sequence reads: CASSAGTGFNYEQYF. The CDR3 DNA follows: TGCGCCAGCAGCGCAGGGACAGGGTTCAACTACGAGCAGTACTTC.

V and J are TRBV9 and TRBJ2-3; D not resolved. V was trimmed by 0 bases and J by 0 bases, leaving 11 bases between them. CDR3 length: 16 amino acids. Germline CDR1 and CDR2: SGDLS and YYNGEE. CDR3 DNA: TGTGCCAGCAGCGTAGGTCTAATTACTAGCACAGATACGCAGTATTTT. This sequence encodes CASSVGLITSTDTQYF.

V and J are TRBV15 and TRBJ2-1, with unresolved D. The CDR3 runs 14 residues. V lost 5 bases and J 2 bases, leaving 10 bases between the germline ends. Looked up from germline, CDR1 is LNHNV and CDR2 is YYDKDF (reference sequence). The CDR3 here is CATSETFPYNEQFF. The CDR3 DNA sequence: TGTGCCACCAGCGAAACTTTCCCCTACAATGAGCAGTTCTTC.

This chain uses TRBV28 with TRBJ1-1; a possible D gene is TRBD1 (5 bases). The CDR3 runs to 13 residues. The V and J ends lost 5 bases and 4 bases respectively, with 11 bases between them. Germline CDR1 reads MDHEN; CDR2 reads SYDVKM. The DNA of the CDR3 is TGTGCCAGCAGTCCCGGGGGTACCACTGAAGCTTTCTTT. It translates to CASSPGGTTEAFF.

The J gene is TRBJ1-2, the V gene TRBV6-1; TRBD1 agrees at 7 bases. Trimming took 5 bases from V and 1 from J; bases not matched to a gene: 1. The germline gives CDR1 MNHNS, CDR2 SASEGT. This CDR3 contains 13 residues. CDR3 loop: CASSRQGNYGYTF. CDR3 DNA: TGTGCCAGCAGTAGACAGGGTAACTATGGCTACACCTTC.

The chain has TRBV2 and TRBJ1-2; 7 nucleotides line up with TRBD1. Germline V gene data show CDR1 as SNHLY and CDR2 as FYNNEI. The CDR3 runs 16 residues. J was trimmed by 6 bases and V by 7 bases; bases with no gene match: 17. CDR3 nucleotides: TGTGCCAGCATCAAAATCTACTCGACAGGGACCAATGGCTACACCTTC. Translated, it gives CASIKIYSTGTNGYTF. The full variable domain, completed using reference TRBV2 and TRBJ1-2, is EPEVTQTPSHQVTQMGQEVILRCVPISNHLYFYWYRQILGQKVEFLVSFYNNEISEKSEIFDDQFSVERPDGSNFTLKIRSTKLEDSAMYFCASIKIYSTGTNGYTFGSGTRLTVV.

This chain connects TRBV27 to TRBJ1-1, with no clear D. The CDR3 is 12 amino acids. CDR1 is MNHEY, CDR2 SMNVEV, per germline (reference sequence). V was trimmed by 6 bases and J by 1 base, leaving 6 bases between them. CDR3 sequence reads: CASRSPNTEAFF. Written as DNA, the CDR3 is TGTGCCAGCAGGTCTCCGAACACTGAAGCTTTCTTT.

This chain joins TRBV28 and TRBJ1-5; weak D call: TRBD1 (5 bases). Between the trimmed V and J ends, which lost 5 bases and 5 bases, there was a span of 13 bases. Germline lookup yields CDR1 MDHEN and CDR2 SYDVKM. The CDR3 is 14 residues long. CDR3 protein: CASSPRDSHQPQHF. CDR3 sequence (DNA): TGTGCCAGCAGTCCCCGGGACTCCCATCAGCCCCAGCATTTT.

The chain joins TRBV2 to TRBJ1-2; 8 nucleotides align to TRBD1. In germline, CDR1 is SNHLY, CDR2 FYNNEI. CDR3 length equals 15 residues. V lost 4 bases, J lost 1 base, and 5 bases stayed unmatched. The CDR3 nucleotides read TGTGCCAGCAGTGGACAGGGGTGGGGTAACTATGGCTACACCTTC. Translation gives CASSGQGWGNYGYTF.

This clone was found a few times. The chain recombines TRBV11-2 with TRBJ2-1; a weak D match, TRBD1 (5 bases). The CDR3 has 12 amino acids. V gave up 5 bases and J gave up 15 bases, with 17 bases separating them. Germline V CDR1 and CDR2: SGHAT, FQNNGV. The CDR3 is CASSIMSLGPFF. The CDR3 DNA is TGTGCCAGCAGCATAATGTCCTTGGGGCCGTTCTTC.

The chain recombines TRBV29-1 with TRBJ2-3; TRBD2 might be the D (5 bases). V was trimmed by 4 bases and J by 1 base, leaving 12 bases between them. CDR3 size: 14 residues. Germline V gene sequence: CDR1 SQVTM, CDR2 ANQGSEA. CDR3 region: CSVGGDSGTDTQYF. CDR3 in DNA: TGCAGCGTTGGTGGGGATAGCGGCACAGATACGCAGTATTTT.

This chain connects TRBV19 to TRBJ1-2, with a weak D call TRBD1 (6 bases). Germline V gene data show CDR1 as LNHDA and CDR2 as SQIVND (reference sequence). Trimming cost V 3 bases and J 3 bases, with 17 bases left between them. The CDR3 is 16 amino acids. The CDR3 DNA reads as TGTGCCAGTAGTATCCGCCCCGGACAGTTATACTATGGCTACACCTTC. Translating gives CASSIRPGQLYYGYTF.

This clone was picked up one time. The genes are TRBV11-2 and TRBJ2-1; no firm D call. Germline CDR1 is SGHAT and CDR2 is FQNNGV. Trimming took off 5 bases at V and 5 bases at J, with 13 bases between the two ends. The CDR3 consists of 14 residues. The DNA of the CDR3 is TGTGCCAGCAGCCCACAGACCGATAACAATGAGCAGTTCTTC. Amino acids: CASSPQTDNNEQFF.

The chain carries TRBV20-1 and TRBJ1-2, with no clear D. V lost 3 bases and J 3 bases, leaving 5 bases between the germline ends. Germline V CDR1 and CDR2: DFQATT, SNEGSKA (reference sequence). This CDR3 has 11 residues. The CDR3 loop is CSARRDYGYTF. CDR3 bases: TGCAGTGCTAGGAGGGACTATGGCTACACCTTC.

This chain uses TRBV5-4 with TRBJ2-3; weak D call: TRBD2 (6 bases). Trimming removed 4 bases from V and 0 bases from J, with 21 bases in between. The CDR3 length is 18 residues. Germline V gene data show CDR1 as SGHNT and CDR2 as YYREEE (reference sequence). This chain's CDR3 is CASSPRVLRGPSTDTQYF. The CDR3 DNA reads as TGTGCCAGCAGCCCCCGCGTCTTGCGGGGACCAAGCACAGATACGCAGTATTTT.

The J gene is TRBJ2-3, the V gene TRBV11-2; 13 positions match TRBD2. The CDR3 extends over 19 amino acids. V lost 0 bases, J lost 3 bases, and 9 bases stayed unmatched. Germline loops: CDR1 SGHAT, CDR2 FQNNGV. The CDR3 DNA reads TGTGCCAGCAGCTTAGACCCCGGACTAGCGGGAGATTGGACAGATACGCAGTATTTT. It is translated as CASSLDPGLAGDWTDTQYF.

The chain employs TRBV6-5 and TRBJ1-4; 8 bases match TRBD1. In germline, CDR1 is MNHEY, CDR2 SVGAGI. The CDR3 covers 14 residues. The V segment lost 6 bases and the J segment 5 bases; nucleotides outside the gene matches: 5. CDR3 coding DNA: TGTGCCAGCAGCCCGACAGGGGCAAATGAAAAACTGTTTTTT. Translated: CASSPTGANEKLFF.

This clone was detected a few times. The genes are TRBV5-4 and TRBJ1-2, with D perhaps matching TRBD1 (5 bases). The V end lost 4 bases, the J end lost 2 bases, and 12 bases lay between the germline ends. The CDR3 totals 14 residues. CDR1 SGHNT and CDR2 YYREEE come from the germline V gene (reference sequence). Here the CDR3 reads CASSLKRGNYGYTF. DNA for the CDR3: TGTGCCAGCAGCCTGAAAAGGGGAAACTATGGCTACACCTTC.

This rearrangement joins TRBV28 to TRBJ2-7, with D tentatively TRBD1 (6 bases). The CDR3 covers 16 residues. From germline, CDR1 is MDHEN and CDR2 SYDVKM. V lost 5 bases and J lost 0, with 17 bases in between. The CDR3 spells CASSAGATISSYEQYF. Here the CDR3 DNA reads TGTGCCAGCAGTGCAGGGGCGACAATTAGCTCCTACGAGCAGTACTTC.

The genes are TRBV4-1 and TRBJ1-4; tentative D call: TRBD1 (5 bases). The V end was cut by 2 bases, the J end by 2 bases, with 15 bases between. CDR1 is MGHRA, CDR2 YSYEKL, per germline. This CDR3 is built from 17 residues. The CDR3 region is CASSQKRSTATNEKLFF. CDR3 coding DNA: TGCGCCAGCAGCCAAAAAAGATCGACAGCTACTAATGAAAAACTGTTTTTT.

The chain links TRBV5-6 to TRBJ2-1; 8 bases are shared with TRBD1. The CDR3 consists of 16 residues. Germline CDR1 reads SGHDT; CDR2 reads YYEEEE. Trimming cost V 3 bases and J 3 bases; bases outside gene matches: 8. The CDR3 DNA sequence: TGTGCCAGCAGCTATTCAGGAACAGGGGGCTACAATGAGCAGTTCTTC. As protein: CASSYSGTGGYNEQFF.